The TCR beta chain under discussion was sequenced for a study of CD8 T cells in ankylosing spondylitis. Study-level results: Several highly homologous variants formed a TCR beta motif that appeared characteristic of ankylosing spondylitis blood.

The J segment lost 2 bases and the V segment lost 3 bases, leaving 4 bases of the junction unmatched. CDR3 length: 17 amino acids. From germline, CDR1 is SGHRS and CDR2 YFSETQ. TCRdb passed the 5' RACE reads through MiXCR, listing each CDR3 protein once. The data show under 950,000 distinct CDR3 sequences, around a fifth seen once. For this clonotype: Its antigen is still unknown.

The material sequenced was blood, either unsorted or a sorted T cell fraction (not recorded which). J is TRBJ2-3 and V is TRBV5-1, with 15 bases fitting TRBD2. This receptor was obtained from a male donor with ankylosing spondylitis. The CDR3 loop reads CASSWGLAGGTTDTQYF. The CDR3 coding sequence is TGCGCCAGCAGCTGGGGACTAGCGGGGGGTACCACAGATACGCAGTATTTT.